Listed here are 14 T cell receptor beta chains from one sample, sequenced in a study of blood T cell repertoires in COVID-19. Here immunoSEQ multiplex PCR was the method, and the copy in TCRdb shows in-frame clones only, minus some. The sample holds about 260,000 clones, approximately 88% seen once. The sample taken for sequencing was peripheral blood. These TCRs come from a woman in her seventies with COVID-19, enrolled during active disease.

V usage is TRBV19 and J usage is TRBJ1-5, with a weak D call TRBD1 (6 bases). V was pared by 3 bases and J by 6 bases, with 9 bases between. Germline V CDR1 and CDR2: LNHDA, SQIVND (reference sequence). The CDR3 extends over 13 amino acids. Written as DNA, the CDR3 is TGTGCCAGTAGTATGGGGGGGCCTCAGCCCCAGCATTTT. Protein sequence: CASSMGGPQPQHF. The entire variable domain, with the rest obtained from reference TRBV19 and TRBJ1-5, is as follows: DGGITQSPKYLFRKEGQNVTLSCEQNLNHDAMYWYRQDPGQGLRLIYYSQIVNDFQKGDIAEGYSVSREKKESFPLTVTSAQKNPTAFYLCASSMGGPQPQHFGDGTRLSIL.

As for this clone: At one of its ends the junction is not consistent with the germline gene, which may arise from a read error. The V call is TRBV19, the J call TRBJ2-7; D perhaps matches TRBD1 (6 bases). This CDR3 is 14 amino acids long. CDR1 LNHDA and CDR2 SQIVND come from the germline V gene (reference sequence). The CDR3 reads CASSRQVDSDEQYF. Here the CDR3 DNA reads TGTGCCAGTAGTAGACAGGTCGACTCCGACGAGCAGTACTTC.

The genes are TRBV19 and TRBJ2-7; no definite D call. Germline CDR1 and CDR2: LNHDA and SQIVND (reference sequence). This CDR3 comprises 13 residues. Trimming removed 5 bases at V and 3 bases at J, with 11 bases between. The CDR3 nucleotides are TGTGCCAGTAGTGTGACACGATTCTACGAGCAGTACTTC. Residues: CASSVTRFYEQYF.

This chain uses TRBV5-6 with TRBJ1-5; 8 nucleotides agree with TRBD1. Germline CDR1 reads SGHDT; CDR2 reads YYEEEE. The CDR3 covers 14 residues. V gave up 4 bases and J gave up 5 bases; unmatched junction bases: 5. The CDR3 DNA reads TGTGCCAGCAGCCCTGGACAGGGCCATCAGCCCCAGCATTTT. Protein: CASSPGQGHQPQHF.

This chain joins TRBV11-2 and TRBJ1-5, with TRBD1 as a possible D gene (5 bases). The CDR3 extends over 14 amino acids. V dropped 5 bases and J dropped 5 bases, with 13 bases sitting between them. CDR1 and CDR2 from the germline V gene are SGHAT and FQNNGV. The CDR3 region has the DNA TGTGCCAGCAGCCGTAGCGGAGGGGATCAGCCCCAGCATTTT. This sequence encodes CASSRSGGDQPQHF.

This clone has just a few counts. The chain employs TRBV29-1 and TRBJ1-5, with D possibly being TRBD1 (5 bases). The germline V gene encodes CDR1 SQVTM and CDR2 ANQGSEA. CDR3 length: 17 amino acids. V lost 7 bases to trimming and J lost 2 bases, with 24 bases between them. The CDR3 here is CSADLDQQAGGNQPQHF. Written as DNA, the CDR3 is TGCAGCGCCGACCTGGACCAACAGGCGGGGGGCAATCAGCCCCAGCATTTT.

This chain connects TRBV30 to TRBJ2-6, with 10 bases identical to TRBD2. This CDR3 comprises 19 residues. Germline V gives CDR1 GTSNPN, CDR2 SVGIG (reference sequence). V gave up 2 bases and J gave up 0 bases; unmatched junction bases: 10. The CDR3 here is CAWSRLAGFTNSGANVLTF. In nucleotides, the CDR3 is TGTGCCTGGAGTCGACTAGCGGGCTTTACGAACTCTGGGGCCAACGTCCTGACTTTC.

The V and J genes are TRBV2 and TRBJ2-6, with 7 bases lining up with TRBD1. Losses at the gene ends were 4 bases for V and 0 bases for J; bases not matched to a gene: 3. Germline CDR1 and CDR2: SNHLY and FYNNEI. The CDR3 is 16 residues long. DNA of the CDR3: TGTGCCAGCAGTGGACAGGGAATCTCTGGGGCCAACGTCCTGACTTTC. Translation gives CASSGQGISGANVLTF.

The rearrangement links TRBV2 to TRBJ2-5, with TRBD1 matching over 10 bases. CDR1 and CDR2 (germline): SNHLY, FYNNEI. The CDR3 sequence is 13 residues long. With V trimmed by 8 bases and J by 13 bases, 13 bases remained unmatched. The CDR3: CASGEGRTGGRYF. The CDR3 DNA sequence: TGTGCCAGCGGCGAGGGGCGGACAGGGGGTCGGTACTTC.

The chain carries TRBV4-2 and TRBJ1-1, with D uncertain. Germline loops: CDR1 LGHNA, CDR2 YNFKEQ. Between the trimmed V and J ends, which lost 4 bases and 1 base, there was a span of 10 bases. This CDR3 has 14 amino acids. CDR3 in DNA: TGTGCCAGCAGCCGGGCTGGGCGGAACACTGAAGCTTTCTTT. Its protein is CASSRAGRNTEAFF.

The rearrangement joins TRBV28 to TRBJ1-2; tentative D call: TRBD1 (6 bases). With 6 bases removed from V and 8 bases from J, the gap between germline ends came to 19 bases. CDR1 is MDHEN, CDR2 SYDVKM, per germline. The length of the CDR3 is 14 residues. This CDR3 reads CASRPLGQPVGYTF. The DNA of the CDR3 is TGTGCCAGCAGGCCCCTCGGACAGCCAGTCGGCTACACCTTC.

This chain joins TRBV27 and TRBJ2-5; 7 bases line up with TRBD1. Germline CDR1 and CDR2: MNHEY and SMNVEV (reference sequence). The CDR3 spans 19 residues. Trimming removed 2 bases from V and 1 base from J; junction bases left unmatched: 16. In DNA, the CDR3 is TGTGCCAGCAGTTTAATGTGGGACAGTTTGGGCCCCCTCCAAGAGACCCAGTACTTC. Amino acids: CASSLMWDSLGPLQETQYF.

The chain couples TRBV7-2 to TRBJ2-5; 10 bases line up with TRBD2. The trim removed 0 bases at V and 7 bases at J, leaving 5 bases unmatched. Germline CDR1 SGHTA, CDR2 FQGNSA. The CDR3 contains 15 residues. The CDR3 DNA reads as TGTGCCAGCAGCTTAGCGAGCGGGAGGGTCGGGACCCAGTACTTC. As protein: CASSLASGRVGTQYF. The whole variable domain, remainder taken from reference TRBV7-2 and TRBJ2-5, is GAGVSQSPSNKVTEKGKDVELRCDPISGHTALYWYRQSLGQGLEFLIYFQGNSAPDKSGLPSDRFSAERTGGSVSTLTIQRTQQEDSAVYLCASSLASGRVGTQYFGPGTRLLVL.

In the case of this clone: Within the sample, other DNA sequences also encode this same CDR3. This rearrangement joins TRBV7-2 to TRBJ2-7, with 9 bases lining up with TRBD2. The CDR3 is 15 amino acids. Germline CDR1 and CDR2: SGHTA and FQGNSA. The V and J ends lost 1 base and 1 base, in that order; junction bases with no gene match: 2. The CDR3 bases are TGTGCCAGCAGCTTAGGCCTAGCGGGGTCCTACGAGCAGTACTTC. Translated, it gives CASSLGLAGSYEQYF. Supplemented by reference TRBV7-2 and TRBJ2-7, the full variable domain reads GAGVSQSPSNKVTEKGKDVELRCDPISGHTALYWYRQSLGQGLEFLIYFQGNSAPDKSGLPSDRFSAERTGGSVSTLTIQRTQQEDSAVYLCASSLGLAGSYEQYFGPGTRLTVT.